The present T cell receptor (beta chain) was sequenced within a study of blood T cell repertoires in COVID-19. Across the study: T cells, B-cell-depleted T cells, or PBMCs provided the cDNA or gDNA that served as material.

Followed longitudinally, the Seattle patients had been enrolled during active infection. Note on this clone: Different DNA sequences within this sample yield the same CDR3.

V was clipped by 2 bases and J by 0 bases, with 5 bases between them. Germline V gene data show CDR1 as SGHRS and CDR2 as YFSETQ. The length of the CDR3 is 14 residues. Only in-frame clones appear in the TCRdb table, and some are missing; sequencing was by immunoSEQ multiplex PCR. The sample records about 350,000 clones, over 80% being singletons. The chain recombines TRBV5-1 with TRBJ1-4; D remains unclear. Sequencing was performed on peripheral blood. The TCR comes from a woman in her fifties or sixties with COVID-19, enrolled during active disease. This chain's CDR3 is CASSLTATNEKLFF. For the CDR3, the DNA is TGCGCCAGCAGCTTAACAGCAACTAATGAAAAACTGTTTTTT.